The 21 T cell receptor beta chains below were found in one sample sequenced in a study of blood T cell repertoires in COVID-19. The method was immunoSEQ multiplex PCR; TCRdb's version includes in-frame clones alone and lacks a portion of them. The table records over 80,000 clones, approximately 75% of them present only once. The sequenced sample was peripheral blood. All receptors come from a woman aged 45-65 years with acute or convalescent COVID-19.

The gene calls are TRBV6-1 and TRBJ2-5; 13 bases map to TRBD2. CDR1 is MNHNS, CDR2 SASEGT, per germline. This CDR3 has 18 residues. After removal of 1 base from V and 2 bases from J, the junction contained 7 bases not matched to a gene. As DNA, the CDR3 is TGTGCCAGCAGTGAAGTGACTAGCGGGGGGCCTAATCAAGAGACCCAGTACTTC. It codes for CASSEVTSGGPNQETQYF.

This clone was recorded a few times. CDR3 protein: CASSLRGGNQPQHF. The CDR3, as DNA: TGTGCCAGCAGCTTAAGGGGTGGCAATCAGCCCCAGCATTTT. The genes are TRBV7-9 and TRBJ1-5; D might be TRBD1 (5 bases). This CDR3 comprises 14 residues. The germline CDR1 and CDR2 sequences are SEHNR and FQNEAQ (reference sequence). Trimming cost V 2 bases and J 2 bases, with 7 bases left between them.

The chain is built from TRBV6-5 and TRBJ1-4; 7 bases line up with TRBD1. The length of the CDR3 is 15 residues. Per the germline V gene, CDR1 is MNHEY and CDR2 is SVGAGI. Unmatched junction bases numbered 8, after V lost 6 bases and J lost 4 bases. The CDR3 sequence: CASSPGTANNEKLFF. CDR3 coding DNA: TGTGCCAGCAGCCCCGGGACAGCGAATAATGAAAAACTGTTTTTT.

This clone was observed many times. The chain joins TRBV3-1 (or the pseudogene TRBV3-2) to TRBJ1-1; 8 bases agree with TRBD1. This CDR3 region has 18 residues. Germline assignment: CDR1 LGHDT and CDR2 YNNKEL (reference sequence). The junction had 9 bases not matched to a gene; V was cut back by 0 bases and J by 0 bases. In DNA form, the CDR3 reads TGTGCCAGCAGCCAAGAAGAGGACAGGGTTATGGTGAACACTGAAGCTTTCTTT. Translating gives CASSQEEDRVMVNTEAFF.

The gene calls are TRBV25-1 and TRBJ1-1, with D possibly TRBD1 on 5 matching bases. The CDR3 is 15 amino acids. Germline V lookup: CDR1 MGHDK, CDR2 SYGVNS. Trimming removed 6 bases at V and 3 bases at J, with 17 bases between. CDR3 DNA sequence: TGTGCCAGCAGGGCGGGACTTAGCGTAGACACTGAAGCTTTCTTT. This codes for CASRAGLSVDTEAFF.

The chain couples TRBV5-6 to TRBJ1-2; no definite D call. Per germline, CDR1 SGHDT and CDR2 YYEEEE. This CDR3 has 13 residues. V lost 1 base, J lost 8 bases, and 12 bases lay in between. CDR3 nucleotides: TGTGCCAGCAGCTTGCAGCGACGGGTCGGCTACACCTTC. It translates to CASSLQRRVGYTF.

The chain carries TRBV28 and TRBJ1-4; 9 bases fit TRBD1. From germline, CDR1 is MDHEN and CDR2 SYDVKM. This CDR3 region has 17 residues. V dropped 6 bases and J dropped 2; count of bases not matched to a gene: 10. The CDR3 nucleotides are TGTGCCAGCAGCTCCCCCCACAGGGGGCCGACTAATGAAAAACTGTTTTTT. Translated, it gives CASSSPHRGPTNEKLFF.

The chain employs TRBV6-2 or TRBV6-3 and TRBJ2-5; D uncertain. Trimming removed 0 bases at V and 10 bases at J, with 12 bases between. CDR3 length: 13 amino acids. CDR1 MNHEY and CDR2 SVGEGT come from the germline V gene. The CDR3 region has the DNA TGTGCCAGCAGTTACTCGACTTCGCGCGGCCAGTACTTC. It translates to CASSYSTSRGQYF.

CDR3 DNA sequence: TGTGCCATTGCAAAGACAGGGGGCTCCTACGAGCAGTACTTC. Its translation is CAIAKTGGSYEQYF. The chain combines TRBV5-4 with TRBJ2-7, with TRBD1 matching 9 bases. The CDR3 contains 14 residues. Germline lookup yields CDR1 SGHNT and CDR2 YYREEE (reference sequence). Germline trimming cut 9 bases from V and 0 bases from J; bases unmatched to any gene: 7.

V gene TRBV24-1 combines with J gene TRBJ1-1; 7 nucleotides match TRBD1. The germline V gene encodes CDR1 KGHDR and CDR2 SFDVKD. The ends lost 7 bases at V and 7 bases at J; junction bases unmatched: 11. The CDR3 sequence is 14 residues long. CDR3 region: CATRHHDGDSEAFF. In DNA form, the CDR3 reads TGTGCCACCAGACACCACGACGGGGACAGTGAAGCTTTCTTT.

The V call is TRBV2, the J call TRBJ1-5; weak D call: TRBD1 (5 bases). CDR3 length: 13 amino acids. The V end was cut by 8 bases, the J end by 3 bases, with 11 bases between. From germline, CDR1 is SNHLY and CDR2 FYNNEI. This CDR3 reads CASVDSPNQPQHF. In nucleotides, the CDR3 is TGTGCCAGCGTAGACAGCCCCAATCAGCCCCAGCATTTT.

In DNA form, the CDR3 reads TGCGCCAGCAGCTTGGATCGTGTTAGCACAGATACGCAGTATTTT. Translating gives CASSLDRVSTDTQYF. V and J are TRBV5-1 and TRBJ2-3; D remains unclear. The V gene's germline CDR1 is SGHRS and CDR2 YFSETQ. The CDR3 length is 15 residues. V was pared by 0 bases and J by 0 bases, with 8 bases between.

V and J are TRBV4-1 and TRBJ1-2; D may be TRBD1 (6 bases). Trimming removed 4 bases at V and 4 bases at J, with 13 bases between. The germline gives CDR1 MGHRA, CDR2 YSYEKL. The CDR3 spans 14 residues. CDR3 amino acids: CASSPTGQLYGYTF. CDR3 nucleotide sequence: TGCGCCAGCAGCCCGACCGGACAGCTCTATGGCTACACCTTC.

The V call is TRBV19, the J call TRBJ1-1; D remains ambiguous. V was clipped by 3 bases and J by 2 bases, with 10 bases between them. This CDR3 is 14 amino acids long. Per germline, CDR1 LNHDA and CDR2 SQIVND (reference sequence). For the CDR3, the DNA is TGTGCCAGTAGTATTGGTGAGAGAAACACTGAAGCTTTCTTT. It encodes CASSIGERNTEAFF.

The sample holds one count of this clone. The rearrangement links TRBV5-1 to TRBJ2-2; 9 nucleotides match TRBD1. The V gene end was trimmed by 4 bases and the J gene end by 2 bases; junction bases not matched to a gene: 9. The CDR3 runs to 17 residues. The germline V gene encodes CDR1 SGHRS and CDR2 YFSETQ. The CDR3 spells CASSDLTGGTNTGELFF. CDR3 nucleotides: TGCGCCAGCAGCGACCTTACAGGGGGCACTAACACCGGGGAGCTGTTTTTT. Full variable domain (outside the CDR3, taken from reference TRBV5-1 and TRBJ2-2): KAGVTQTPRYLIKTRGQQVTLSCSPISGHRSVSWYQQTPGQGLQFLFEYFSETQRNKGNFPGRFSGRQFSNSRSEMNVSTLELGDSALYLCASSDLTGGTNTGELFFGEGSRLTVL.

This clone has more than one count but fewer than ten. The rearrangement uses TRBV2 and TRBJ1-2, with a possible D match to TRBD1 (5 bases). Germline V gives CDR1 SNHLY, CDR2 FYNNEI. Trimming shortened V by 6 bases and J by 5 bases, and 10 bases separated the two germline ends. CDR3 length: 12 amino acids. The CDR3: CASRAAGYGYTF. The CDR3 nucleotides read TGTGCCAGCAGAGCTGCAGGGTATGGCTACACCTTC. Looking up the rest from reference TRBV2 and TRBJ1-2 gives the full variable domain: EPEVTQTPSHQVTQMGQEVILRCVPISNHLYFYWYRQILGQKVEFLVSFYNNEISEKSEIFDDQFSVERPDGSNFTLKIRSTKLEDSAMYFCASRAAGYGYTFGSGTRLTVV.

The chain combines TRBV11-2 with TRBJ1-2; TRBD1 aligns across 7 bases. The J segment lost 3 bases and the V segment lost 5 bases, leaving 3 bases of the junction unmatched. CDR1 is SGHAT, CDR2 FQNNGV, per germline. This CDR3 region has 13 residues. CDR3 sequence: CASSPQGDYGYTF. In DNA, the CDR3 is TGTGCCAGCAGCCCCCAGGGGGACTATGGCTACACCTTC.

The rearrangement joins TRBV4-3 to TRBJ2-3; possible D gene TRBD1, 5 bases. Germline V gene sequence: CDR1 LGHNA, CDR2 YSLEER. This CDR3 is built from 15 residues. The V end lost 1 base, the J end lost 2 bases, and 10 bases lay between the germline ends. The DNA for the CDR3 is TGCGCCAGCAGCCAAGGGGGCGGACACACAGATACGCAGTATTTT. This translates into CASSQGGGHTDTQYF.

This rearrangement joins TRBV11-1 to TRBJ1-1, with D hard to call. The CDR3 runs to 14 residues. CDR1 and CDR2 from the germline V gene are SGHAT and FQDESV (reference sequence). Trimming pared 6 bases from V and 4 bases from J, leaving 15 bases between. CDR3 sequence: CASSPPTFSTEAFF. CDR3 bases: TGTGCCAGCAGTCCCCCCACGTTCAGCACTGAAGCTTTCTTT.

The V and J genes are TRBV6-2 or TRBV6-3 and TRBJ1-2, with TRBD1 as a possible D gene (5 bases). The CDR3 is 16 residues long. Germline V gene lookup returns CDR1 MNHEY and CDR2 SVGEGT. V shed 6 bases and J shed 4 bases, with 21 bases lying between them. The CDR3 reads CASSDLGTSEGYGYTF. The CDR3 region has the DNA TGTGCCAGCAGCGACCTCGGGACTTCCGAGGGCTATGGCTACACCTTC.

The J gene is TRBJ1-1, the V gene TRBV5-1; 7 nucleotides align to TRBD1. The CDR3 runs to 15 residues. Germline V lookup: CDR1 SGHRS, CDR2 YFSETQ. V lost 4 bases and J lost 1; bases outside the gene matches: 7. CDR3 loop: CASSHPGTANTEAFF. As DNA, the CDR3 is TGCGCCAGCAGCCATCCCGGGACAGCGAACACTGAAGCTTTCTTT.